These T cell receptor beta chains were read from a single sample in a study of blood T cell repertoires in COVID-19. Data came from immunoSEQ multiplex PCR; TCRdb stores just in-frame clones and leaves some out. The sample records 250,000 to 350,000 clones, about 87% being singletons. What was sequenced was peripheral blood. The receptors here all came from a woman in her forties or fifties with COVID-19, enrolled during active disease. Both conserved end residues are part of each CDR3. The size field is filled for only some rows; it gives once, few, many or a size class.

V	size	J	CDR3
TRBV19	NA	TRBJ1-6	CASRYGTGDDSPLHF
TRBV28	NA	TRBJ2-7	CASSPQPGQRYEQYF
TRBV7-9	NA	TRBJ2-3	CASSLGISGSTDTQYF
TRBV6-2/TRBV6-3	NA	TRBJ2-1	CASSYWGLAGVGANEQFF
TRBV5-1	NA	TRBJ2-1	CASSLEGASYNEQFF
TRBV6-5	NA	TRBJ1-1	CASDRDRAEAFF
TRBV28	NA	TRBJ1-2	CASSYSALETNYGYTF
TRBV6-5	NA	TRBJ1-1	CASSYSGYRRDTEAFF
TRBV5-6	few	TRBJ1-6	CASSRTGVNSPLHF
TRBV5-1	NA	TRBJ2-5	CASNRIRSGQETQYF
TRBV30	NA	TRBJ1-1	CAWTGTARLNTEAFF
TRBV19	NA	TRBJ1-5	CASTPTRGLRNQPQHF
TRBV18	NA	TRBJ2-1	CASSPRLAGEYNEQFF
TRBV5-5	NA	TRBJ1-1	CASSQTGAATEAFF
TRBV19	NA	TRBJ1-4	CASSMTGRDTTNEKLFF
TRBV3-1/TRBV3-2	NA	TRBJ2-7	CASSQNPGLAGGVTYEQYF
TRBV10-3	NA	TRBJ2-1	CAISERDRGHYEQFF
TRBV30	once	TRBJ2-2	CAWSDRGLDTGELFF
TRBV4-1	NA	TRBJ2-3	CASSQVYSSGRITDTQYF